The 13 T cell receptor beta chains below come from one sample, sequenced in a study of shared clonotypes between healthy human individuals. Assay used: immunoSEQ multiplex PCR; TCRdb lists only in-frame clones, some missing. The profile shows about 2 million clones, around 96% of them singletons. Positively selected for CCR7, the CD45RO-negative cells used as naive CD8 cells excluded terminally differentiated effector memory CD45RA+ cells. The material sequenced was naive CD8+ T cells sorted from blood. These receptors all come from a man aged 18 to 29 in good health.

A note on this clone: Other DNA sequences within the sample encode an identical CDR3. The DNA of the CDR3 is TGTGCCAGCAGTTACCAACAGGGGATGAACACTGAAGCTTTCTTT. Translated: CASSYQQGMNTEAFF. This chain uses TRBV6-5 with TRBJ1-1, with 7 bases that match TRBD1. CDR3 length: 15 residues. Germline assignment: CDR1 MNHEY and CDR2 SVGAGI. Trimming at V came to 2 bases and at J to 0 bases, leaving 3 bases not matched to a gene.

This clone was observed once. The gene calls are TRBV4-3 and TRBJ2-3; TRBD2 aligns across 10 bases. Germline lookup yields CDR1 LGHNA and CDR2 YSLEER. The CDR3 extends over 19 amino acids. After removal of 5 bases from V and 5 bases from J, the junction contained 19 bases not matched to a gene. Written as DNA, the CDR3 is TGCGCCAGCAGCGAAGGGCGAATTAGGACTAGCGGATCAAAAGATACGCAGTATTTT. Translated, it gives CASSEGRIRTSGSKDTQYF.

This chain connects TRBV10-2 to TRBJ2-5; 10 bases line up with TRBD2. The CDR3 contains 15 residues. The V gene's germline CDR1 is WSHSY and CDR2 SAAADI. V shed 6 bases, J shed 2 bases, and the junction held 6 bases outside the gene matches. The CDR3 loop reads CASSVGLAEQETQYF. CDR3 DNA: TGCGCCAGCAGCGTAGGACTAGCGGAACAAGAGACCCAGTACTTC.

As to this clone: Other DNA sequences within the sample encode an identical CDR3. The genes are TRBV13 and TRBJ2-7; D not certain. The CDR3 consists of 13 residues. The ends were cut back, 1 base at V and 0 bases at J, with 4 bases in the middle. CDR1 is PRHDT and CDR2 is FYEKMQ in the germline V gene (reference sequence). CDR3 sequence (DNA): TGTGCCAGCAGCTTAGCCAGCTCCTACGAGCAGTACTTC. Residues: CASSLASSYEQYF.

CDR3 DNA sequence: TGTGCCAGCAGTGATCCAGTGGAGGAGACCCAGTACTTC. Translating gives CASSDPVEETQYF. The chain has TRBV2 and TRBJ2-5; D not resolved. Deletions cut 3 bases from V and 5 bases from J, with 10 bases between. The length of the CDR3 is 13 residues. Germline CDR1 reads SNHLY; CDR2 reads FYNNEI.

This chain's CDR3 is CASSPKEGEGYEQYF. For the CDR3, the DNA is TGTGCCAGCTCACCCAAAGAGGGGGAAGGGTACGAGCAGTACTTC. V usage is TRBV18 and J usage is TRBJ2-7; D is perhaps TRBD1 (6 bases). V lost 3 bases and J 4 bases, leaving 16 bases between the germline ends. The CDR3 length is 15 residues. Germline assignment: CDR1 KGHSH and CDR2 LQKENI.

The chain links TRBV5-6 to TRBJ2-7; 11 bases map to TRBD2. This CDR3 is built from 16 residues. The germline gives CDR1 SGHDT, CDR2 YYEEEE. J was trimmed by 3 bases and V by 3 bases; bases with no gene match: 8. CDR3 nucleotides: TGTGCCAGCAGCTCCTTAACTAGCGGGGGCTTCTACGAGCAGTACTTC. It codes for CASSSLTSGGFYEQYF. Full variable domain (missing parts from reference TRBV5-6 and TRBJ2-7): DAGVTQSPTHLIKTRGQQVTLRCSPKSGHDTVSWYQQALGQGPQFIFQYYEEEERQRGNFPDRFSGHQFPNYSSELNVNALLLGDSALYLCASSSLTSGGFYEQYFGPGTRLTVT.

The chain is built from TRBV4-1 and TRBJ2-2; either TRBD1 or TRBD2 may supply D (6 bases each). The germline gives CDR1 MGHRA, CDR2 YSYEKL. V lost 4 bases, J lost 4 bases, and 19 bases lay in between. This CDR3 has 17 residues. The CDR3 region is CASSPPTGRTGTGELFF. In DNA, the CDR3 is TGCGCCAGCAGCCCACCCACAGGGAGGACGGGCACCGGGGAGCTGTTTTTT.

V is TRBV28 and J is TRBJ2-3; TRBD2 aligns across 13 bases. V was clipped by 8 bases and J by 0 bases; unmatched bases: 8. The CDR3 sequence is 17 residues long. The germline V gene has CDR1 MDHEN and CDR2 SYDVKM. In DNA, the CDR3 is TGTGCCAGCGAACTAGCGGGGGGGAGTTCTAGCACAGATACGCAGTATTTT. This gives the protein CASELAGGSSSTDTQYF.

This chain uses TRBV15 with TRBJ2-1, with D maybe TRBD2 (6 bases). This CDR3 has 14 amino acids. Trimming removed 0 bases at V and 8 bases at J, with 11 bases between. Germline V CDR1 and CDR2: LNHNV, YYDKDF (reference sequence). The CDR3 loop reads CATSRELADDEQFF. The DNA for the CDR3 is TGTGCCACCAGCAGAGAACTAGCTGACGATGAGCAGTTCTTC.

A few counts support this clone. The chain has TRBV27 and TRBJ1-6; 8 nucleotides align to TRBD1. After removal of 8 bases from V and 9 bases from J, the junction contained 12 bases not matched to a gene. Germline values: CDR1 MNHEY, CDR2 SMNVEV (reference sequence). There are 15 residues in the CDR3. The CDR3 sequence is CASRDRQGSGSPLHF. The CDR3 region has the DNA TGTGCCAGCCGAGACCGACAGGGGTCCGGTTCACCCCTCCACTTT.

The chain couples TRBV28 to TRBJ1-5, with 9 bases matching TRBD1. The trim removed 6 bases at V and 5 bases at J, leaving 14 bases unmatched. In germline, CDR1 is MDHEN, CDR2 SYDVKM. The CDR3 runs to 17 residues. The CDR3 loop reads CASSSTYYRGRDQPQHF. The CDR3, as DNA: TGTGCCAGCAGCTCCACCTATTACAGGGGGCGCGATCAGCCCCAGCATTTT.

This chain links TRBV27 with TRBJ2-5, with 7 bases that match TRBD2. The CDR3 sequence is 16 residues long. The V segment lost 5 bases and the J segment 7 bases; nucleotides outside the gene matches: 16. Germline-derived CDR1 and CDR2 are MNHEY and SMNVEV (reference sequence). This CDR3 reads CASSVLDGGREGTQYF. The CDR3 DNA sequence: TGTGCCAGCAGTGTTTTGGATGGCGGGAGAGAAGGGACCCAGTACTTC.